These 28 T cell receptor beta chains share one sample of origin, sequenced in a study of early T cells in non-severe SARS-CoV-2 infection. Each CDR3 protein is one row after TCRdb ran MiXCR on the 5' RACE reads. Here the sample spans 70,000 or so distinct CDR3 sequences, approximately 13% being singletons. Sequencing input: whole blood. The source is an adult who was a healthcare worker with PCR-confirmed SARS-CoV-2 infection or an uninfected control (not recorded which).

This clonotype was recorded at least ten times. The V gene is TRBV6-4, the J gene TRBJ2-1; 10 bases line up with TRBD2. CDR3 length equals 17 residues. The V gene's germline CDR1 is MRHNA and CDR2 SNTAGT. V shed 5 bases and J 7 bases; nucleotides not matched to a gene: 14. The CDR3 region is CASSTTFLAGAQNEQFF. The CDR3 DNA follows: TGTGCCAGCAGTACAACCTTTCTAGCGGGAGCTCAGAATGAGCAGTTCTTC.

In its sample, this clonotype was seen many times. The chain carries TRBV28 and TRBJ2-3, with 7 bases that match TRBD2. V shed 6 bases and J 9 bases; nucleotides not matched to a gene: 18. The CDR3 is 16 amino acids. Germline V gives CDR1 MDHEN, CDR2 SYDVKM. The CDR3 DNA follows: TGTGCCAGCAGCCCGACTGGCGGGGGATGGGTTCGCACGCAGTATTTT. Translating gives CASSPTGGGWVRTQYF. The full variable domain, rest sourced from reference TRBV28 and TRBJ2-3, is DVKVTQSSRYLVKRTGEKVFLECVQDMDHENMFWYRQDPGLGLRLIYFSYDVKMKEKGDIPEGYSVSREKKERFSLILESASTNQTSMYLCASSPTGGGWVRTQYFGPGTRLTVL.

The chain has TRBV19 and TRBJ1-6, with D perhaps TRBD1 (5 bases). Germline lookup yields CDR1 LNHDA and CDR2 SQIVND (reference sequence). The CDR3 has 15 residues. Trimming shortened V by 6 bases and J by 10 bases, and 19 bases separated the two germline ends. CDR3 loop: CASSVNRDGKSPLHF. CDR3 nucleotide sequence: TGTGCCAGTAGCGTAAACCGGGACGGAAAGTCACCCCTCCACTTT.

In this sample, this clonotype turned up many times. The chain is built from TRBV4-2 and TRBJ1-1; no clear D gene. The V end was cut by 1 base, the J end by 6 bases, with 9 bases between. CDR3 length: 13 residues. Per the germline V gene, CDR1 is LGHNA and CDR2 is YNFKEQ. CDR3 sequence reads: CASSQAVGAEAFF. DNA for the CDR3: TGTGCCAGCAGCCAAGCGGTTGGGGCTGAAGCTTTCTTT.

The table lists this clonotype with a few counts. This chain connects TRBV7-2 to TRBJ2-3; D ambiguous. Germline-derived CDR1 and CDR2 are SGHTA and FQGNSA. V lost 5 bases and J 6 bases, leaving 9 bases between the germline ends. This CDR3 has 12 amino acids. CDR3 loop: CASSRLGDTQYF. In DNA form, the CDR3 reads TGTGCCAGCAGCCGGCTGGGGGATACGCAGTATTTT. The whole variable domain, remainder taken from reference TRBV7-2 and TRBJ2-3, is GAGVSQSPSNKVTEKGKDVELRCDPISGHTALYWYRQSLGQGLEFLIYFQGNSAPDKSGLPSDRFSAERTGGSVSTLTIQRTQQEDSAVYLCASSRLGDTQYFGPGTRLTVL.

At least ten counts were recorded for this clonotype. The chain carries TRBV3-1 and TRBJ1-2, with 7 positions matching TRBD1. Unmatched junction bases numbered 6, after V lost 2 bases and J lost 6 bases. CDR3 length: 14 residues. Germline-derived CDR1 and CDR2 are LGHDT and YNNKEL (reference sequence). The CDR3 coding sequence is TGTGCCAGCAGCCAAACGGACAGGACCAATGGCTACACCTTC. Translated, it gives CASSQTDRTNGYTF. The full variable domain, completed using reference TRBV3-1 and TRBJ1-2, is DTAVSQTPKYLVTQMGNDKSIKCEQNLGHDTMYWYKQDSKKFLKIMFSYNNKELIINETVPNRFSPKSPDKAHLNLHINSLELGDSAVYFCASSQTDRTNGYTFGSGTRLTVV.

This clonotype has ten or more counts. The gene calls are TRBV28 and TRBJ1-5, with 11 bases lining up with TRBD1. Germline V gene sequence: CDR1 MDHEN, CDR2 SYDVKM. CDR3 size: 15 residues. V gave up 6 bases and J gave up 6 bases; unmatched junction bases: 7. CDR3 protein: CASRWTGGAGQPQHF. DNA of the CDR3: TGTGCCAGCAGATGGACAGGGGGCGCGGGTCAGCCCCAGCATTTT.

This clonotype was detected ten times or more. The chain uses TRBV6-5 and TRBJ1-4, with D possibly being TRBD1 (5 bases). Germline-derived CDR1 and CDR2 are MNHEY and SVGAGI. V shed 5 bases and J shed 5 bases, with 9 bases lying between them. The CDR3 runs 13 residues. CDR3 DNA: TGTGCCAGCAGTAGACAGTACAATGAAAAACTGTTTTTT. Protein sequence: CASSRQYNEKLFF.

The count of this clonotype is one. DNA for the CDR3: TGTGCCAGCAGCATTCGCGGGAGAGATACGCAGTATTTT. Protein product: CASSIRGRDTQYF. This sequence joins TRBV7-2 and TRBJ2-3, with 7 bases lining up with TRBD2. In germline, CDR1 is SGHTA, CDR2 FQGNSA. J lost 5 bases, V lost 5 bases, and 4 bases had no gene match. This CDR3 is 13 amino acids long.

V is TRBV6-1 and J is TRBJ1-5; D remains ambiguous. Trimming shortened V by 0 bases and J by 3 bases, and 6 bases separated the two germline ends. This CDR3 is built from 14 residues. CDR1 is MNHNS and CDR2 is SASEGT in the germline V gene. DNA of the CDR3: TGTGCCAGCAGTGAAGCGCATCTCAATCAGCCCCAGCATTTT. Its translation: CASSEAHLNQPQHF.

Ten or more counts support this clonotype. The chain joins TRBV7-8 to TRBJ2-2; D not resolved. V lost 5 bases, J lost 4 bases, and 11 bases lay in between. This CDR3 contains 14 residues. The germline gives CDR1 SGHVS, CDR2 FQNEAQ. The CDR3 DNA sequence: TGTGCCAGCAGCCAATATTGGAGCACCGGGGAGCTGTTTTTT. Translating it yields CASSQYWSTGELFF.

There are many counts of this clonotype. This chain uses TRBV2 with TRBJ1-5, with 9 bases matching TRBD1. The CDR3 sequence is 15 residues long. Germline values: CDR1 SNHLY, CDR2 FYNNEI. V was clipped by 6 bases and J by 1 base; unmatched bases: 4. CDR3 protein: CASRLDRGSNQPQHF. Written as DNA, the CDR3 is TGTGCCAGCAGATTAGACAGGGGGAGCAATCAGCCCCAGCATTTT.

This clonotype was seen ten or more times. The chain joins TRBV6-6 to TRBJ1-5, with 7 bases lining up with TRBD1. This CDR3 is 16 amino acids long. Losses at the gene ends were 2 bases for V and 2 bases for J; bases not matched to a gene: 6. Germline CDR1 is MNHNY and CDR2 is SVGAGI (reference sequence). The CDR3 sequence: CASSYPGGGGNQPQHF. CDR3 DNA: TGTGCCAGCAGTTACCCCGGAGGGGGCGGCAATCAGCCCCAGCATTTT.

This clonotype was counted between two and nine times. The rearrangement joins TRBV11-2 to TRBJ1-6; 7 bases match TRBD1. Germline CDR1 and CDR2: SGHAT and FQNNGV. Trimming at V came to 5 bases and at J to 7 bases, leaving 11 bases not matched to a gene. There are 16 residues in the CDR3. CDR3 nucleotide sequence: TGTGCCAGCAGCCTACGACAGGGACTTGTGAATTCACCCCTCCACTTT. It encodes CASSLRQGLVNSPLHF.

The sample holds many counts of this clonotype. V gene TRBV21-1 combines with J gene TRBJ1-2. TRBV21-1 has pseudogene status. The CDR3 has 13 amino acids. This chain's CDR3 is CASTIHLNYGYTF. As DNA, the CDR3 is TGTGCCAGCACCATACACCTTAACTATGGCTACACCTTC.

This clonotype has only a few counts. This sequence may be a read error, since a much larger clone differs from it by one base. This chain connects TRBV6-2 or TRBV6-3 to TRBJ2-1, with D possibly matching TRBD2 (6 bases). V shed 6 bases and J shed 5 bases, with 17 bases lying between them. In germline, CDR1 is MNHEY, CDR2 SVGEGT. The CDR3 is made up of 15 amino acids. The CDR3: CASSPRARRDNEQFF. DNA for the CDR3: TGTGCCAGCAGCCCCAGGGCCAGGAGGGACAATGAGCAGTTCTTC.

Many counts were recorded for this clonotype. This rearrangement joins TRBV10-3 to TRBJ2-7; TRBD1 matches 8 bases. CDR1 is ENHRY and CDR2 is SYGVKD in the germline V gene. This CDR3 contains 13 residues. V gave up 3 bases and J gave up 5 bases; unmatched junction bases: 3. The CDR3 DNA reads TGTGCCATCAGTGAAGGACAGGGACACGAGCAGTACTTC. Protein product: CAISEGQGHEQYF.

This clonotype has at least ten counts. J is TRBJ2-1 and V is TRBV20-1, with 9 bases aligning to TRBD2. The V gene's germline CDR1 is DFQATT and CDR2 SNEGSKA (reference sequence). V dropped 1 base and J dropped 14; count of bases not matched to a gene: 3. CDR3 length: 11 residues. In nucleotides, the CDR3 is TGCAGTGCTAGAGGGGGGACTAGCAAGTTCTTC. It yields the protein CSARGGTSKFF.

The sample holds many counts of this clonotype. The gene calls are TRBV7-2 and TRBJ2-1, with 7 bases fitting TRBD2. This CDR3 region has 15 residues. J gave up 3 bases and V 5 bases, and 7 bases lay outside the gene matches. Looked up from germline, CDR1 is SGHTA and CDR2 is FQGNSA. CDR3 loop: CASSLGGTIYNEQFF. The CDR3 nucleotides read TGTGCCAGCAGCCTCGGAGGGACTATCTACAATGAGCAGTTCTTC.

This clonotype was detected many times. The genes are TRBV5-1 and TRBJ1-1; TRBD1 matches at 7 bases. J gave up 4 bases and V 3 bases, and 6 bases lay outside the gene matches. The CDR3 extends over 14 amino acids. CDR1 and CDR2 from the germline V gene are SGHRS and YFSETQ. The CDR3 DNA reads TGCGCCAGCAGCTCAGACAGGGTGGGCACTGAAGCTTTCTTT. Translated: CASSSDRVGTEAFF.

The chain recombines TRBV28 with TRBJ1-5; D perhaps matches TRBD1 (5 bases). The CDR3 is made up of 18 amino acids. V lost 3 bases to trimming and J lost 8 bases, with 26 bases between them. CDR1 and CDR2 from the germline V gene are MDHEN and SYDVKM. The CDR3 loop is CASSLGTFLAGRIEPQHF. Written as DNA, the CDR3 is TGTGCCAGCAGTTTGGGTACATTCCTGGCAGGGCGGATTGAGCCCCAGCATTTT.

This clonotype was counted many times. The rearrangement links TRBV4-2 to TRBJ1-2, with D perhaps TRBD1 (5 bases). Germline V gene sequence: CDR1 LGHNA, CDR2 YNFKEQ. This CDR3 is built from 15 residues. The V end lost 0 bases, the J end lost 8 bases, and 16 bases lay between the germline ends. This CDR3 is CASSQDTSKGRGYTF. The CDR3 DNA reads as TGTGCCAGCAGCCAAGATACCTCCAAGGGACGGGGCTACACCTTC.

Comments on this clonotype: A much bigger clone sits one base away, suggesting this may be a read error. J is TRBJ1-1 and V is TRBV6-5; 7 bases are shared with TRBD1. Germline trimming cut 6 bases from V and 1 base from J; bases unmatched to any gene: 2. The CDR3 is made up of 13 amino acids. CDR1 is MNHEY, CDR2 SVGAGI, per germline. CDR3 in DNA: TGTGCCAGCAGGGACAGGACGAACACTGAAGCTTTCTTT. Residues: CASRDRTNTEAFF.

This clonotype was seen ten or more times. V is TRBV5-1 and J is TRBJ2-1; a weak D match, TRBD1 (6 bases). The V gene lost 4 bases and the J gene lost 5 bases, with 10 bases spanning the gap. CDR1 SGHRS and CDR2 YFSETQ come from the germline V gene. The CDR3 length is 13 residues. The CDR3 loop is CASSQGQNNEQFF. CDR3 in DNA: TGCGCCAGCAGCCAAGGACAGAACAATGAGCAGTTCTTC. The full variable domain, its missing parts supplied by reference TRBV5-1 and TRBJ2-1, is KAGVTQTPRYLIKTRGQQVTLSCSPISGHRSVSWYQQTPGQGLQFLFEYFSETQRNKGNFPGRFSGRQFSNSRSEMNVSTLELGDSALYLCASSQGQNNEQFFGPGTRLTVL.

The CDR3 DNA reads TGCAGCGTTGAAGGCAGGGGGGACCGAGCTTTCTTT. Amino acids: CSVEGRGDRAFF. The chain uses TRBV29-1 and TRBJ1-1; 7 positions agree with TRBD1. V lost 1 base and J lost 10; bases outside the gene matches: 6. The germline CDR1 and CDR2 sequences are SQVTM and ANQGSEA. The CDR3 consists of 12 residues.

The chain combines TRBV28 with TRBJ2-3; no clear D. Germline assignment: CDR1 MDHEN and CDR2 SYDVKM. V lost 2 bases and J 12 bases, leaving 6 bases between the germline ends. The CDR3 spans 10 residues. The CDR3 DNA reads TGTGCCAGCAGTTTAAGGCGTCAGTATTTT. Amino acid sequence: CASSLRRQYF.

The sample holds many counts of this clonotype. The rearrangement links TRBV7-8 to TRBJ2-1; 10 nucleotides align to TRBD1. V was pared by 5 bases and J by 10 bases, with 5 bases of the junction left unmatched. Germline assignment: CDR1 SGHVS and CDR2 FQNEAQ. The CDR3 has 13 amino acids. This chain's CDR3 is CASSDRGLREQFF. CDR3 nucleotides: TGTGCCAGCAGCGACAGGGGGCTGCGGGAGCAGTTCTTC. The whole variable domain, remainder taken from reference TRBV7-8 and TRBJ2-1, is GAGVSQSPRYKVAKRGQDVALRCDPISGHVSLFWYQQALGQGPEFLTYFQNEAQLDKSGLPSDRFFAERPEGSVSTLKIQRTQQEDSAVYLCASSDRGLREQFFGPGTRLTVL.

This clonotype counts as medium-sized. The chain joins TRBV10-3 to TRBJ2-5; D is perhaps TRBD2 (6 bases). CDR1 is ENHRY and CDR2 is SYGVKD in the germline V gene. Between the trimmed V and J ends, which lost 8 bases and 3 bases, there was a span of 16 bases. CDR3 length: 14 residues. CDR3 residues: CAIFNRGGEETQYF. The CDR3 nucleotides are TGTGCCATCTTTAATCGGGGCGGGGAAGAGACCCAGTACTTC.